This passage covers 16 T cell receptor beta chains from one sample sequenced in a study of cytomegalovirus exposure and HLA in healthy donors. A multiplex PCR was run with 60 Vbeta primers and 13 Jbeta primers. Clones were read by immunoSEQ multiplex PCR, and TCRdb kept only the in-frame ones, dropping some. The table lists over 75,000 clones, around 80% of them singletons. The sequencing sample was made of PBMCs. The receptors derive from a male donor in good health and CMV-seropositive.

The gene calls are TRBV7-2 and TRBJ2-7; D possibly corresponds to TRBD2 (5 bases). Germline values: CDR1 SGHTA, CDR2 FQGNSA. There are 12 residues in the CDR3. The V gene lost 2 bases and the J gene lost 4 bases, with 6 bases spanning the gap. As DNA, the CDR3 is TGTGCCAGCAGCTTAACGGGGTACGAGCAGTACTTC. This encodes CASSLTGYEQYF.

CDR3 residues: CASSLKGVEQYF. CDR3 sequence (DNA): TGTGCCAGCAGTCTCAAAGGGGTCGAGCAGTACTTC. The chain has TRBV7-9 and TRBJ2-7; D is perhaps TRBD1 (5 bases). Germline CDR1 and CDR2: SEHNR and FQNEAQ (reference sequence). Trimming shortened V by 6 bases and J by 6 bases, and 12 bases separated the two germline ends. The CDR3 sequence is 12 residues long.

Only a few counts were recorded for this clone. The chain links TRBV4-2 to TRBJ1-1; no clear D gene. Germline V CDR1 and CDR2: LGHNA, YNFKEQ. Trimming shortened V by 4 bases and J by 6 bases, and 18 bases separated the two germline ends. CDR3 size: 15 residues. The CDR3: CASSLTQTLKAEAFF. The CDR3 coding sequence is TGTGCCAGCAGCCTCACGCAGACACTGAAGGCTGAAGCTTTCTTT.

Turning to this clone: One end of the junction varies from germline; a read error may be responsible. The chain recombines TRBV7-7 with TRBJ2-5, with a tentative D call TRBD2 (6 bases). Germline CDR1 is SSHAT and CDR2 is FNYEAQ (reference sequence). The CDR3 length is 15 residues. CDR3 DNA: TGTGCTAGCAGCTTAGGGCGGGGATACCAAGAGACCCAGTACTTC. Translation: CASSLGRGYQETQYF.

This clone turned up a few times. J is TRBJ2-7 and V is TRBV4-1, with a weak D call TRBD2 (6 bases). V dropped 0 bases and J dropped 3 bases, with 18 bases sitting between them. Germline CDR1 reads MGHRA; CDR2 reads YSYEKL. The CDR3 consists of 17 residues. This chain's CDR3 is CASSQEMGGRAFYEQYF. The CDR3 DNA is TGCGCCAGCAGCCAAGAGATGGGGGGAAGGGCTTTCTACGAGCAGTACTTC.

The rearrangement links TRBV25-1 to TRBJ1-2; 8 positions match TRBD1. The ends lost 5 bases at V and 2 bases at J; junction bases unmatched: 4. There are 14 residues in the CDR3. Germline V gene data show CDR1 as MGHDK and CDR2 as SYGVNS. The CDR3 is CASSLRTGNYGYTF. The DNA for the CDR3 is TGTGCCAGCAGTCTTCGGACAGGGAACTATGGCTACACCTTC.

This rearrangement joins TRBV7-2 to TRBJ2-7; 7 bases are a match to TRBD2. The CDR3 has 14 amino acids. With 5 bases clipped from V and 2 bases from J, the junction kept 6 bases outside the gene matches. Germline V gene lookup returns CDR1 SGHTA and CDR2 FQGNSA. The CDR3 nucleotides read TGTGCCAGCAGCCAGCGGGACGGAACCTACGAGCAGTACTTC. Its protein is CASSQRDGTYEQYF. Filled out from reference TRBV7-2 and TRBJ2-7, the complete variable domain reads GAGVSQSPSNKVTEKGKDVELRCDPISGHTALYWYRQSLGQGLEFLIYFQGNSAPDKSGLPSDRFSAERTGGSVSTLTIQRTQQEDSAVYLCASSQRDGTYEQYFGPGTRLTVT.

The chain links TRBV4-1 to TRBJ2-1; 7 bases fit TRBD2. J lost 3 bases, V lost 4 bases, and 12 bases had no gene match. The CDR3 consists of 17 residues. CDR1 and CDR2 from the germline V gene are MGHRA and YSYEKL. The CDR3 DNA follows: TGCGCCAGCAGCCCTAAGAGTGCTAGCGGCTTCTACAATGAGCAGTTCTTC. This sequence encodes CASSPKSASGFYNEQFF.

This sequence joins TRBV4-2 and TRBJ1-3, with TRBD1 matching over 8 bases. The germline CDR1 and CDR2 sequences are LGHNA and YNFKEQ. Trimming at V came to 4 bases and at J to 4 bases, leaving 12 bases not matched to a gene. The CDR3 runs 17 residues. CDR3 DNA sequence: TGTGCCAGCAGCCGCGAGCCCCAGGGGGCGCGGGGAAACACCATATATTTT. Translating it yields CASSREPQGARGNTIYF.

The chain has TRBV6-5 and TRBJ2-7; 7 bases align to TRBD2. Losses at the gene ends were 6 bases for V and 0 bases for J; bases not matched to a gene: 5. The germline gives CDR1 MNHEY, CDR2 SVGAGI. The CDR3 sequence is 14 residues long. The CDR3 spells CASSLGGNSYEQYF. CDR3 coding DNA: TGTGCCAGCAGCCTCGGGGGGAACTCCTACGAGCAGTACTTC.

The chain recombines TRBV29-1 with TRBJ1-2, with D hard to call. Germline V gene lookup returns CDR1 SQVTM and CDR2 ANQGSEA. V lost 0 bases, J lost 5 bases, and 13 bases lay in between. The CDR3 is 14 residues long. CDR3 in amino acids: CSVEDLHGYYGYTF. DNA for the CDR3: TGCAGCGTTGAAGATCTTCACGGGTATTATGGCTACACCTTC. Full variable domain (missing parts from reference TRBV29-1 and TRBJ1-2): SAVISQKPSRDICQRGTSLTIQCQVDSQVTMMFWYRQQPGQSLTLIATANQGSEATYESGFVIDKFPISRPNLTFSTLTVSNMSPEDSSIYLCSVEDLHGYYGYTFGSGTRLTVV.

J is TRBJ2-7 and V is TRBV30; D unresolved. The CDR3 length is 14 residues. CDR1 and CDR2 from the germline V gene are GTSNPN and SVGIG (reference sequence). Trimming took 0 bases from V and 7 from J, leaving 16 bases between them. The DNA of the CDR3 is TGTGCCTGGAGTGTAGTAATTGGCTCGCGGGAGCAGTACTTC. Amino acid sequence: CAWSVVIGSREQYF.

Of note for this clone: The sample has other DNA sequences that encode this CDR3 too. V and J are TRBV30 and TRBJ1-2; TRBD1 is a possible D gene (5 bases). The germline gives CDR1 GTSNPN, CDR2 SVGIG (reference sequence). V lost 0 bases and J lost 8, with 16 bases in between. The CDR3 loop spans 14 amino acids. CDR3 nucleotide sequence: TGTGCCTGGAGTGTAAAAGGGGTTTCTATCGGCTACACCTTC. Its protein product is CAWSVKGVSIGYTF.

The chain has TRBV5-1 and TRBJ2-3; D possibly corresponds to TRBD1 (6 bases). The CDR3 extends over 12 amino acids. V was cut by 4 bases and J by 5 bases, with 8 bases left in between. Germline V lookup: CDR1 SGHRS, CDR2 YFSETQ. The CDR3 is CASSAGVDTQYF. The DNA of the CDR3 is TGCGCCAGCAGCGCAGGGGTAGATACGCAGTATTTT.

In DNA form, the CDR3 reads TGTGCCAGCAGCTCCCTTTTCGGGTCGAGCACAGATACGCAGTATTTT. It yields the protein CASSSLFGSSTDTQYF. The J gene is TRBJ2-3, the V gene TRBV7-9; D is unclear. The CDR3 runs 16 residues. The germline CDR1 and CDR2 sequences are SEHNR and FQNEAQ (reference sequence). Between the trimmed V and J ends, which lost 4 bases and 0 bases, there was a span of 14 bases.

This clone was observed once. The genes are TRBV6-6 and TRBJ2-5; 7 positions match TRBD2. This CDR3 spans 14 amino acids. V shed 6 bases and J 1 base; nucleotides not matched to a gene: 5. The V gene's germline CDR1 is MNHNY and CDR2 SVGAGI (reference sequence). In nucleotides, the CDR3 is TGTGCCAGCAGCCGGGGGAGGGTCCAAGAGACCCAGTACTTC. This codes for CASSRGRVQETQYF.